The present T cell receptor (beta chain) was sequenced within a study of T-cell memory formation after mild COVID-19. One entry per CDR3 protein results from TCRdb running MiXCR on the 5' RACE reads. The top ten clones hold 0.6% to 1% of a sample with 35,000 to 50,000 distinct CDR3 sequences, over 6.5% of them seen once. Study findings and constraints: Contracting CD4+ clones were located mainly in CM and EM, and CD8+ clones in EMRA.

This clonotype was seen many times. Its antigen is not identified. The CDR3 spans 15 residues. Trimming shortened V by 0 bases and J by 4 bases, and 11 bases separated the two germline ends. From germline, CDR1 is SGHRS and CDR2 YFSETQ. The genes are TRBV5-1 and TRBJ2-1; D perhaps matches TRBD2 (6 bases). This sequence was found in an adult who had mild COVID-19 (a few samples of this study predate the infection). Cell type and time point are not known. The sample was PBMCs or a T cell subset sorted from them (not recorded which). The CDR3 protein is CASSLVGGEYNEQFF. The CDR3 region has the DNA TGCGCCAGCAGCTTGGTGGGAGGAGAGTACAATGAGCAGTTCTTC. The full variable domain, in which reference TRBV5-1 and TRBJ2-1 provide the parts outside the CDR3, is KAGVTQTPRYLIKTRGQQVTLSCSPISGHRSVSWYQQTPGQGLQFLFEYFSETQRNKGNFPGRFSGRQFSNSRSEMNVSTLELGDSALYLCASSLVGGEYNEQFFGPGTRLTVL.